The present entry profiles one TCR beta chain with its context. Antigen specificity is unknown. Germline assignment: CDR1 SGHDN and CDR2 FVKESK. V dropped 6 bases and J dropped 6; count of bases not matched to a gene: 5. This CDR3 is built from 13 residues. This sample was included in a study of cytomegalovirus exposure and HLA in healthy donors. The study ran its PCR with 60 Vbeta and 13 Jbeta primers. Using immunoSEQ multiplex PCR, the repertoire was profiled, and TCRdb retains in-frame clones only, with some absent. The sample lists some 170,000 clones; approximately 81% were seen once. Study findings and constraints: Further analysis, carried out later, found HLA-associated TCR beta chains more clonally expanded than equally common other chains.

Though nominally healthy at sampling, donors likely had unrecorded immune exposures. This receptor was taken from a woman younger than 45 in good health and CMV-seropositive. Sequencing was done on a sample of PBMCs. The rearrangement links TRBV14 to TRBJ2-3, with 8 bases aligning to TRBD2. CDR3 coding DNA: TGTGCCAGCAGTGGACCGGGGGGGGATACGCAGTATTTT. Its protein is CASSGPGGDTQYF.